This paragraph covers one TCR beta chain sequence. The CDR3 is 15 amino acids. The V and J ends lost 3 bases and 0 bases respectively, with 8 bases between them. Germline CDR1 and CDR2: LNHDA and SQIVND (reference sequence). These data come from a study of blood T cell repertoires in COVID-19. Study at large: Acute-phase and convalescent COVID-19 samples originated in the United States, Italy and Spain.

Generated by immunoSEQ multiplex PCR, the TCRdb table keeps only in-frame clones and is missing some. The data show 78,000 or so clones, with about 80% seen just once and roughly 5.7% held by the top ten. This sequence joins TRBV19 and TRBJ1-4, with D hard to call. Sequenced input: peripheral blood. This clonotype was sampled from a woman aged 55 to 70 with acute or convalescent COVID-19. CDR3 nucleotides: TGTGCCAGTAGTATCGGCGGGGCAACTAATGAAAAACTGTTTTTT. The encoded protein is CASSIGGATNEKLFF.